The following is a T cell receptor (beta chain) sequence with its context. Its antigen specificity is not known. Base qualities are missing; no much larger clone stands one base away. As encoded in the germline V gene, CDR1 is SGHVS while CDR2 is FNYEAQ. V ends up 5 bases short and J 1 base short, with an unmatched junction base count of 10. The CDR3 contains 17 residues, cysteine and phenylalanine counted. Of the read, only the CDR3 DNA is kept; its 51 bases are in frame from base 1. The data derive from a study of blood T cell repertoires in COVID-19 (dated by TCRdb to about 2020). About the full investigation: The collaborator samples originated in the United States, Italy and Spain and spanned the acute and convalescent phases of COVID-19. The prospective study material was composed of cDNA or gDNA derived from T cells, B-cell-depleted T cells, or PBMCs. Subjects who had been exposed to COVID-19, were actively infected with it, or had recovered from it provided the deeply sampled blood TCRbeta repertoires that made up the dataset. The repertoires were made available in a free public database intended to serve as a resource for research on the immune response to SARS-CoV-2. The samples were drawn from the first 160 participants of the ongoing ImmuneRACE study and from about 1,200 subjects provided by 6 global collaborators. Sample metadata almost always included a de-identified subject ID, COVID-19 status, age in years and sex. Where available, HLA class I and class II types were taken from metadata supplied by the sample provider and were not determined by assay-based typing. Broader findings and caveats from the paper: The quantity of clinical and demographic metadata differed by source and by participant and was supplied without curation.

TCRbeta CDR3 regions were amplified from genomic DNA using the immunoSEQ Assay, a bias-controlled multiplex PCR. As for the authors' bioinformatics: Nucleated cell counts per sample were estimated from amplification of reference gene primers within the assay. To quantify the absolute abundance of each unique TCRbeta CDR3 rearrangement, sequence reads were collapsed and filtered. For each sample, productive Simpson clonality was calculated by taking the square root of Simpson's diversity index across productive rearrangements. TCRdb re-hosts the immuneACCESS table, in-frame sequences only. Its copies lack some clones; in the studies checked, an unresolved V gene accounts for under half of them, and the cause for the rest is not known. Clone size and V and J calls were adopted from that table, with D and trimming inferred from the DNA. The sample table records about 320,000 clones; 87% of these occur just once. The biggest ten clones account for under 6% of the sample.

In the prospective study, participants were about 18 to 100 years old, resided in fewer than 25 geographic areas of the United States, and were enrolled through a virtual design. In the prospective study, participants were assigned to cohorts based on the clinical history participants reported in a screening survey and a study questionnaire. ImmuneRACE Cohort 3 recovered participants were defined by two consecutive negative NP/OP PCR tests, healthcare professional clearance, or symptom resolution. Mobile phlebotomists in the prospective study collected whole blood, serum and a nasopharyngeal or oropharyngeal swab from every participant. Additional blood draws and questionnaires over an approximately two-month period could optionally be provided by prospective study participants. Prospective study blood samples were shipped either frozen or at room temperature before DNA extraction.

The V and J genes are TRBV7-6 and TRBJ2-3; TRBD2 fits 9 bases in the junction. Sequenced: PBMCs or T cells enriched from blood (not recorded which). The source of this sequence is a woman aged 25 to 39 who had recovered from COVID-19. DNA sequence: TGTGCCAGCAGCCATGGAGGGGCTAGCGGGGGCACAGATACGCAGTATTTT. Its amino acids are CASSHGGASGGTDTQYF. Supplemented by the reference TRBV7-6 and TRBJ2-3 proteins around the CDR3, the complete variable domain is GAGVSQSPRYKVTKRGQDVALRCDPISGHVSLYWYRQALGQGPEFLTYFNYEAQQDKSGLPNDRFSAERPEGSISTLTIQRTEQRDSAMYRCASSHGGASGGTDTQYFGPGTRLTVL.